This TCR beta chain was recovered during a study of CD8 T cells in ankylosing spondylitis. Using its own MiXCR run on the 5' RACE reads, TCRdb lists one record per CDR3 protein. The sample has hundreds of thousands of distinct CDR3 sequences, approximately 8.4% seen once; the top ten hold roughly 4.9%. Broader study findings: What appeared characteristic of ankylosing spondylitis blood was a TCR beta motif of about eight highly homologous variants.

Many counts were recorded for this clonotype. No antigen is known for it. The CDR3 covers 14 residues. Germline CDR1 ENHRY, CDR2 SYGVKD. The V gene lost 2 bases and the J gene lost 4 bases, with 11 bases spanning the gap. This clonotype originated in a female donor with ankylosing spondylitis or in good health (not recorded which). The sequenced material came from blood, either unsorted or a sorted T cell fraction (not recorded which). The rearrangement uses TRBV10-3 and TRBJ2-5, with unresolved D. The CDR3: CAISEGGSLETQYF. In DNA form, the CDR3 reads TGTGCCATCAGTGAGGGCGGTAGCTTAGAGACCCAGTACTTC.